One and the same sample provided the 23 T cell receptor beta chains below, sequenced in a study of pediatric ulcerative colitis (dated by TCRdb to about 2019). Receptor libraries were prepared by the immunoSEQ multiplex PCR assay. The immuneACCESS repertoire file appears here via TCRdb, limited to in-frame rearrangements. These files lack a portion of the clones; in checked studies, under half of the deficit traces to unresolved V genes, and the cause of the others is not known. This sample is represented by fewer than 40,000 clones; 83% of them were singletons. The top ten constitute around 23% of the sample. The sample taken for sequencing was blood. These receptors were collected from a girl aged 5 to 17 with moderate ulcerative colitis.

The chain uses TRBV11-2 and TRBJ1-5, with unresolved D. This CDR3 has 15 amino acids. Germline CDR1 reads SGHAT; CDR2 reads FQNNGV. The V gene lost 3 bases and the J gene lost 0 bases, with 9 bases spanning the gap. The CDR3 protein is CASSLGSGSNQPQHF. CDR3 nucleotides: TGTGCCAGCAGCTTGGGGTCAGGTAGCAATCAGCCCCAGCATTTT. Full variable domain (rest looked up from reference TRBV11-2 and TRBJ1-5): EAGVAQSPRYKIIEKRQSVAFWCNPISGHATLYWYQQILGQGPKLLIQFQNNGVVDDSQLPKDRFSAERLKGVDSTLKIQPAKLEDSAVYLCASSLGSGSNQPQHFGDGTRLSIL.

Here the CDR3 DNA reads TGCGCCAGCAGTGCAGGACAGTTAGGGCACGAGCAGTACTTC. Translated, it gives CASSAGQLGHEQYF. The V call is TRBV10-2, the J call TRBJ2-7, with a tentative D call TRBD1 (6 bases). Trimming stripped 4 bases from V and 5 bases from J, with 15 bases between. CDR3 length equals 14 residues. Germline V CDR1 and CDR2: WSHSY, SAAADI.

V usage is TRBV16 and J usage is TRBJ2-6; D is undetermined. Trimming removed 3 bases at V and 0 bases at J, with 6 bases between. Germline CDR1 reads KGHSY; CDR2 reads FQNENV. This CDR3 comprises 15 residues. The CDR3 nucleotides read TGTGCCAGCAGCCAGGTGAACTCTGGGGCCAACGTCCTGACTTTC. Residues: CASSQVNSGANVLTF.

This sequence joins TRBV28 and TRBJ1-1; D possibly corresponds to TRBD1 (5 bases). Per germline, CDR1 MDHEN and CDR2 SYDVKM. The CDR3 sequence is 12 residues long. Trimming removed 7 bases from V and 6 bases from J, with 12 bases in between. CDR3 DNA: TGTGCCAGCACCATGGGGCTATCTGAAGCTTTCTTT. Translated: CASTMGLSEAFF.

The chain uses TRBV2 and TRBJ2-1, with unresolved D. Germline values: CDR1 SNHLY, CDR2 FYNNEI. Between the trimmed V and J ends, which lost 7 bases and 8 bases, there was a span of 12 bases. The CDR3 runs to 12 residues. CDR3 nucleotides: TGTGCCAGCACCCTCAGGTCCGATGAGCAGTTCTTC. Amino acid sequence: CASTLRSDEQFF.

V gene TRBV30 combines with J gene TRBJ1-2; D might be TRBD1 (6 bases). CDR1 is GTSNPN and CDR2 is SVGIG in the germline V gene (reference sequence). The CDR3 loop spans 13 amino acids. V dropped 1 base and J dropped 6 bases, with 12 bases sitting between them. CDR3 bases: TGTGCCTGGAGTGGGAACAGGGATCATGGCTACACCTTC. It yields the protein CAWSGNRDHGYTF.

This clone occurred a few times. The rearrangement links TRBV5-1 to TRBJ1-5; D possibly corresponds to TRBD1 (5 bases). This CDR3 has 13 amino acids. The germline CDR1 and CDR2 sequences are SGHRS and YFSETQ. V lost 3 bases and J 5 bases, leaving 9 bases between the germline ends. CDR3 sequence reads: CASSYTGDQPQHF. Written as DNA, the CDR3 is TGCGCCAGCAGCTACACAGGCGATCAGCCCCAGCATTTT.

The CDR3: CASTGVTDTQYF. The CDR3 DNA follows: TGTGCCAGTACGGGGGTAACAGATACGCAGTATTTT. The chain is built from TRBV19 and TRBJ2-3; TRBD2 might be the D (6 bases). From germline, CDR1 is LNHDA and CDR2 SQIVND (reference sequence). This CDR3 spans 12 amino acids. V shed 7 bases and J shed 3 bases, with 8 bases lying between them.

This chain links TRBV7-2 with TRBJ1-5; D ambiguous. CDR3 size: 13 residues. Trimming removed 5 bases from V and 6 bases from J, with 11 bases in between. Germline CDR1 and CDR2: SGHTA and FQGNSA. The CDR3 DNA is TGTGCCAGCAGCGAAAGAGGTAGTCAGCCCCAGCATTTT. Its protein product is CASSERGSQPQHF.

The chain carries TRBV6-5 and TRBJ2-7; TRBD2 matches at 8 bases. The germline V gene encodes CDR1 MNHEY and CDR2 SVGAGI. V shed 6 bases, J shed 1 base, and the junction held 8 bases outside the gene matches. This CDR3 comprises 15 residues. CDR3 sequence reads: CASSPGTRGSYEQYF. The DNA of the CDR3 is TGTGCCAGCAGCCCCGGGACTAGAGGGTCCTACGAGCAGTACTTC.

The chain joins TRBV4-1 to TRBJ2-1, with 13 nucleotides matching TRBD2. CDR3 length equals 17 residues. In germline, CDR1 is MGHRA, CDR2 YSYEKL. V lost 1 base and J lost 4; bases outside the gene matches: 4. The CDR3 loop reads CASSQGPGLAGYNEQFF. Written as DNA, the CDR3 is TGCGCCAGCAGCCAAGGTCCGGGACTAGCGGGATACAATGAGCAGTTCTTC.

The V gene is TRBV7-9, the J gene TRBJ1-5; unclear D gene. The CDR3 is made up of 15 amino acids. Germline CDR1 reads SEHNR; CDR2 reads FQNEAQ (reference sequence). V gave up 5 bases and J gave up 0 bases, with 11 bases separating them. CDR3 in DNA: TGTGCCAGCAGCGCGACACTTTATAGCAATCAGCCCCAGCATTTT. Translating it yields CASSATLYSNQPQHF.

The gene calls are TRBV5-1 and TRBJ2-7; D is uncertain. Germline-derived CDR1 and CDR2 are SGHRS and YFSETQ. This CDR3 contains 16 residues. V lost 4 bases, J lost 1 base, and 18 bases lay in between. The CDR3 DNA reads TGCGCCAGCAGCCGATGGCCAGAAGGTGGGTCCTACGAGCAGTACTTC. Its protein is CASSRWPEGGSYEQYF.

This clone showed up just once. V is TRBV9 and J is TRBJ1-1; D is unresolved. Germline values: CDR1 SGDLS, CDR2 YYNGEE. V was cut by 2 bases and J by 5 bases, with 10 bases left in between. The CDR3 spans 13 residues. Here the CDR3 DNA reads TGTGCCAGCAGCGTCTCCGTGGGGACTGAAGCTTTCTTT. It yields the protein CASSVSVGTEAFF.

The J gene is TRBJ2-2, the V gene TRBV5-4, with D hard to call. CDR1 is SGHNT and CDR2 is YYREEE in the germline V gene (reference sequence). The V and J ends lost 1 base and 4 bases respectively, with 5 bases between them. This CDR3 has 13 residues. CDR3 protein: CASSLIGTGELFF. Written as DNA, the CDR3 is TGTGCCAGCAGCTTGATTGGCACCGGGGAGCTGTTTTTT.

This chain uses TRBV5-3 with TRBJ1-2; TRBD1 matches at 9 bases. TRBV5-3 falls under the ORF class, with uncertain function. The CDR3 contains 12 residues. Trimming cost V 5 bases and J 6 bases; bases outside gene matches: 2. The DNA of the CDR3 is TGTGCCAGAAGAGGGACAGGGCATGGCTACACCTTC. Translated: CARRGTGHGYTF.

The chain carries TRBV7-9 and TRBJ1-1, with TRBD1 as a possible D gene (5 bases). Germline values: CDR1 SEHNR, CDR2 FQNEAQ (reference sequence). This CDR3 comprises 14 residues. V was shortened by 4 bases and J by 1 base, with 10 bases between the two germline ends. This chain's CDR3 is CASSSITGNTEAFF. The CDR3 coding sequence is TGTGCCAGCAGCTCCATCACAGGGAACACTGAAGCTTTCTTT.

V and J are TRBV29-1 and TRBJ1-4; D is ambiguous. V was pared by 4 bases and J by 8 bases, with 11 bases between. Germline V CDR1 and CDR2: SQVTM, ANQGSEA. The CDR3 has 12 residues. CDR3 loop: CSVVSMGEKLFF. The CDR3 DNA sequence: TGCAGCGTTGTGTCCATGGGGGAAAAACTGTTTTTT.

The V call is TRBV6-5, the J call TRBJ1-1; the D gene is possibly TRBD1 (6 bases). Trimming pared 5 bases from V and 2 bases from J, leaving 12 bases between. In germline, CDR1 is MNHEY, CDR2 SVGAGI. The CDR3 contains 14 residues. CDR3 loop: CASSITGSNTEAFF. For the CDR3, the DNA is TGTGCCAGCAGTATTACAGGGAGTAACACTGAAGCTTTCTTT.

V is TRBV2 and J is TRBJ2-3; D is perhaps TRBD1 (5 bases). Per germline, CDR1 SNHLY and CDR2 FYNNEI. The V gene lost 5 bases and the J gene lost 2 bases, with 14 bases spanning the gap. The CDR3 loop spans 15 amino acids. The CDR3: CASSQRTPPTDTQYF. The CDR3, as DNA: TGTGCCAGCAGTCAGAGGACACCACCCACAGATACGCAGTATTTT.

This chain joins TRBV4-1 and TRBJ1-2; no clear D. The CDR3 loop spans 14 amino acids. The V gene's germline CDR1 is MGHRA and CDR2 YSYEKL. V dropped 1 base and J dropped 7 bases, with 13 bases sitting between them. Here the CDR3 reads CASSQAAASSGYTF. Here the CDR3 DNA reads TGCGCCAGCAGCCAAGCGGCGGCCAGCTCTGGCTACACCTTC.

V gene TRBV19 combines with J gene TRBJ1-1; D is uncertain. Germline V gives CDR1 LNHDA, CDR2 SQIVND (reference sequence). Between the trimmed V and J ends, which lost 8 bases and 1 base, there was a span of 8 bases. The CDR3 runs to 12 residues. The CDR3 sequence: CASQEPNTEAFF. CDR3 in DNA: TGTGCCAGTCAGGAACCGAACACTGAAGCTTTCTTT.

The sample holds a few counts of this clone. The V gene is TRBV6-5, the J gene TRBJ2-1, with TRBD2 matching 7 bases. After removal of 6 bases from V and 10 bases from J, the junction contained 3 bases not matched to a gene. The germline gives CDR1 MNHEY, CDR2 SVGAGI. This CDR3 has 11 amino acids. CDR3 coding DNA: TGTGCCAGCAGCCCGGGACTAGAGCAGTTCTTC. This gives the protein CASSPGLEQFF.